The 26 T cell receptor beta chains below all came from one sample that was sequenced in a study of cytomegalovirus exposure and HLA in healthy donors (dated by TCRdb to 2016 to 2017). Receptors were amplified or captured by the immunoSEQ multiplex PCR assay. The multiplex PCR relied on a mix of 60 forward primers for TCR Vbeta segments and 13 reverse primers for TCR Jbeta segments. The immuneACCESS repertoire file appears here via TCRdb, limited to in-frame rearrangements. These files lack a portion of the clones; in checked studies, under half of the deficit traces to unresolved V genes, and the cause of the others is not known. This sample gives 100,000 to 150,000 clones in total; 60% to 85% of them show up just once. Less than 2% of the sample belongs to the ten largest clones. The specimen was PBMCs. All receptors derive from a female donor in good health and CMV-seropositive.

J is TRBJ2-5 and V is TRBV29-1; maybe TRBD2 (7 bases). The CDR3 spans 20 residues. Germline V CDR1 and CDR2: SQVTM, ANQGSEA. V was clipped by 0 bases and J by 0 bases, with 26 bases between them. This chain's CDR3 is CSVEDMSLAALRGYQETQYF. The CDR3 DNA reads TGCAGCGTTGAAGATATGTCCCTAGCGGCGCTTAGGGGGTACCAAGAGACCCAGTACTTC.

The CDR3 DNA reads TGTGCCAGCAGTGAATTAGGCGACAGCACCGGGGAGCTGTTTTTT. Protein sequence: CASSELGDSTGELFF. This chain uses TRBV6-1 with TRBJ2-2; maybe TRBD1 (5 bases). The CDR3 length is 15 residues. V was clipped by 2 bases and J by 4 bases, with 11 bases between them. Germline V gene data show CDR1 as MNHNS and CDR2 as SASEGT.

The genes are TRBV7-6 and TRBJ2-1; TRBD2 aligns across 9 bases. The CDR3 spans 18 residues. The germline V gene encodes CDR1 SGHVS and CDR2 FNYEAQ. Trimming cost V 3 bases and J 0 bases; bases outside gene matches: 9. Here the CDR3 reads CASSLGSGGQSSYNEQFF. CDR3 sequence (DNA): TGTGCCAGCAGCTTGGGTAGCGGGGGACAGAGCTCCTACAATGAGCAGTTCTTC.

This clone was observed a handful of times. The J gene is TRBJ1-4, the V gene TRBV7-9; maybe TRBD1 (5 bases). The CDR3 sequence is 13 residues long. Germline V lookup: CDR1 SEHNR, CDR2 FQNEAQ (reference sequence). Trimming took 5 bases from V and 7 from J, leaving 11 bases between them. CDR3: CASSQTEGEKLFF. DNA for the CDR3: TGTGCCAGCAGCCAGACAGAAGGTGAAAAACTGTTTTTT. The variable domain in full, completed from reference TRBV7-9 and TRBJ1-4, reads DTGVSQNPRHKITKRGQNVTFRCDPISEHNRLYWYRQTLGQGPEFLTYFQNEAQLEKSRLLSDRFSAERPKGSFSTLEIQRTEQGDSAMYLCASSQTEGEKLFFGSGTQLSVL.

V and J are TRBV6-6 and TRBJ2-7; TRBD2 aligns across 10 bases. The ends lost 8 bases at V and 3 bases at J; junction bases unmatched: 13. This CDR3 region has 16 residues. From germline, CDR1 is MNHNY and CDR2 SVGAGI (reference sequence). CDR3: CASQTSLAGGYYEQYF. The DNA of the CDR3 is TGTGCCAGCCAAACCAGCTTAGCGGGGGGTTACTACGAGCAGTACTTC.

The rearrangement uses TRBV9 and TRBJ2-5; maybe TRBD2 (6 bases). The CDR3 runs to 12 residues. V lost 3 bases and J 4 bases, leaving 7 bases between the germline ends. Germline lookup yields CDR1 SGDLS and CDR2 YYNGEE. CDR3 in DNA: TGTGCCAGCAGCGGGGAGGTAGAGACCCAGTACTTC. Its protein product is CASSGEVETQYF.

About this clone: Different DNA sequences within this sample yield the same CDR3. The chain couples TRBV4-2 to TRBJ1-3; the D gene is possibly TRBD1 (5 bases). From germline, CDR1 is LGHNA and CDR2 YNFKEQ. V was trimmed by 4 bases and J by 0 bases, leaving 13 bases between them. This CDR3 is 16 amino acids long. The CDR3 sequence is CASSLRSGNSGNTIYF. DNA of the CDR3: TGTGCCAGCAGCCTCCGCTCAGGGAACTCTGGAAACACCATATATTTT.

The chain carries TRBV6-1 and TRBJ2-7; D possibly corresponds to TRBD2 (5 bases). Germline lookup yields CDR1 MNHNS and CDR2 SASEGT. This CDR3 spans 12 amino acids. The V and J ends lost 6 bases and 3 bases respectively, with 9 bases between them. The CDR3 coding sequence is TGTGCCAGCAGCGGAGAGGGCTACGAGCAGTACTTC. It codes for CASSGEGYEQYF.

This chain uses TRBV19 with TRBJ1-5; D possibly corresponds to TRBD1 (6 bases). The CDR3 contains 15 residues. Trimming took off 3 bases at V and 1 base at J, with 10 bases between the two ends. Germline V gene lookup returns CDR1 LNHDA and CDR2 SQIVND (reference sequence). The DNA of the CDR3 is TGTGCCAGTAGTATCACAGGGTTGAGCAATCAGCCCCAGCATTTT. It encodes CASSITGLSNQPQHF.

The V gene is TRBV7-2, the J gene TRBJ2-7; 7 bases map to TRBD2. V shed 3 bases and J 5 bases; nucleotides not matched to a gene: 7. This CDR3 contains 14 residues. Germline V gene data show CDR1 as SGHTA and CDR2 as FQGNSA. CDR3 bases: TGTGCCAGCAGCTTGGGCGGGAGCCTGAACGAGCAGTACTTC. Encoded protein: CASSLGGSLNEQYF.

This chain's CDR3 is CASSLPGGSYEQYF. The CDR3 region has the DNA TGCGCCAGCAGCCTACCAGGGGGCTCCTACGAGCAGTACTTC. The V call is TRBV4-1, the J call TRBJ2-5, with 7 bases that match TRBD1. The DNA end lines up better with TRBJ2-7; the J call may be wrong. Germline V gene data show CDR1 as MGHRA and CDR2 as YSYEKL. The CDR3 covers 14 residues.

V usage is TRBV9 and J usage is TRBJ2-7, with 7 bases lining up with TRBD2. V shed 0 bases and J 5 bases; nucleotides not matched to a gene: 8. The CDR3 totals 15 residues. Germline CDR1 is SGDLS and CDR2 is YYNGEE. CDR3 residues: CASSVGAGVTNEQYF. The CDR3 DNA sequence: TGTGCCAGCAGCGTAGGTGCGGGAGTAACTAACGAGCAGTACTTC.

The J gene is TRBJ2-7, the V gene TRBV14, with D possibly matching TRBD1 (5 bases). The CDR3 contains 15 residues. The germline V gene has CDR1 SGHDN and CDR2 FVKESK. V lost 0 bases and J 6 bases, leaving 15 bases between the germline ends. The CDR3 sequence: CASSQDFGHLTEQYF. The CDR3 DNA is TGTGCCAGCAGCCAAGATTTTGGACACCTGACCGAGCAGTACTTC.

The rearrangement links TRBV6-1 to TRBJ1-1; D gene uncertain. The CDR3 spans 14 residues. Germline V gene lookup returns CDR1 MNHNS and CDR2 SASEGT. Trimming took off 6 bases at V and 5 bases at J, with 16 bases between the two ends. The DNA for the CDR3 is TGTGCCAGCAGAGGATCGCAAAGCGCAACTGAAGCTTTCTTT. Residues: CASRGSQSATEAFF.

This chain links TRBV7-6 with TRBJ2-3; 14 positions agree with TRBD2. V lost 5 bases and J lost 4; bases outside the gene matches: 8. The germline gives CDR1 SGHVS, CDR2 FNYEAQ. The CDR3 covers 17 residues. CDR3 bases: TGTGCCAGCAGCGAAAGACTAGCGGGGGGGCTCGCAGATACGCAGTATTTT. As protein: CASSERLAGGLADTQYF.

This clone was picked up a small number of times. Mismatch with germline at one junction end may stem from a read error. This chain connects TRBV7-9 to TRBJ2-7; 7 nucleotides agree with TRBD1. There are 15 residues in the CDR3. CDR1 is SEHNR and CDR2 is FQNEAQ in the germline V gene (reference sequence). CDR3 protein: CSSSTTGTANYEQYF. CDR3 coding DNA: TGTTCCAGCAGCACAACCGGGACAGCGAACTACGAGCAGTACTTC.

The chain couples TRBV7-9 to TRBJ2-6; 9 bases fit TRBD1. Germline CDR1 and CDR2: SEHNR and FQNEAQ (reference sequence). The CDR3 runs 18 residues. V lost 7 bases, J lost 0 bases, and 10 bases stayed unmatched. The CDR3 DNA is TGTGCCAGCATCAAGACAGGGGGGTTTTCCTCTGGGGCCAACGTCCTGACTTTC. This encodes CASIKTGGFSSGANVLTF.

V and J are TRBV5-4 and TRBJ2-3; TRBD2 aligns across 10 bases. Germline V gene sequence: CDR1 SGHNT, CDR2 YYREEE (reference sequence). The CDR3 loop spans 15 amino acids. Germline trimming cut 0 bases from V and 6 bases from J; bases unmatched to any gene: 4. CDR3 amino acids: CASSLASGSWDTQYF. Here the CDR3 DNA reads TGTGCCAGCAGCTTGGCTAGCGGGAGTTGGGATACGCAGTATTTT.

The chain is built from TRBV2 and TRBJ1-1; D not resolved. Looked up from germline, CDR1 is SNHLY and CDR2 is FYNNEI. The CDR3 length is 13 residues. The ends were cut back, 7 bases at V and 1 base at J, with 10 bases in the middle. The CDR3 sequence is CASMVQRNTEAFF. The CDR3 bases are TGTGCCAGCATGGTACAGAGGAACACTGAAGCTTTCTTT. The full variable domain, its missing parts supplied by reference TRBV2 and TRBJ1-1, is EPEVTQTPSHQVTQMGQEVILRCVPISNHLYFYWYRQILGQKVEFLVSFYNNEISEKSEIFDDQFSVERPDGSNFTLKIRSTKLEDSAMYFCASMVQRNTEAFFGQGTRLTVV.

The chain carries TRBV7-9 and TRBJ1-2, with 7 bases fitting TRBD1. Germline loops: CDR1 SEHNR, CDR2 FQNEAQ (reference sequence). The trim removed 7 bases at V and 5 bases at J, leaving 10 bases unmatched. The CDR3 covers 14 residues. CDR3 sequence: CASMTGQAIYGYTF. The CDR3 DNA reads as TGTGCCAGCATGACCGGACAGGCTATTTATGGCTACACCTTC.

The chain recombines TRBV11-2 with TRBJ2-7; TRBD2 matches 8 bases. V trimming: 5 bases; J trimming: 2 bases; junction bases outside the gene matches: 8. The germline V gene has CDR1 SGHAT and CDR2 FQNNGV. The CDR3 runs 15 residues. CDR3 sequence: CASSPPMGLAYEQYF. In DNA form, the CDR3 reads TGTGCCAGCAGCCCTCCGATGGGACTAGCCTACGAGCAGTACTTC.

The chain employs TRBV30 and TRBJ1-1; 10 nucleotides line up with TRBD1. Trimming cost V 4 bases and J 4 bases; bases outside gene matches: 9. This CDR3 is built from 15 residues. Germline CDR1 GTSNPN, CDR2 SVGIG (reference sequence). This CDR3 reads CAWTKTGQGTTEAFF. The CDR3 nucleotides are TGTGCCTGGACGAAGACGGGACAGGGGACCACTGAAGCTTTCTTT.

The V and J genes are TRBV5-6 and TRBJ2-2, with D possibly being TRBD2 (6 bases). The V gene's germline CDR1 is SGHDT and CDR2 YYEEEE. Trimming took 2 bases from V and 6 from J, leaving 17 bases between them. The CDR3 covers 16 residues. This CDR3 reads CASSFYPAGNAGELFF. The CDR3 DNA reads TGTGCCAGCAGCTTCTATCCAGCGGGTAACGCCGGGGAGCTGTTTTTT.

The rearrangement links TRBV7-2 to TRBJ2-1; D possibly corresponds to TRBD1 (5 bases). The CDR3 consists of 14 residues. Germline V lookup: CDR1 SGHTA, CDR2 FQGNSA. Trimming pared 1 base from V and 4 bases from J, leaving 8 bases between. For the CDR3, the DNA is TGTGCCAGCAGCTTAGAGGACACTTACAATGAGCAGTTCTTC. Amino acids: CASSLEDTYNEQFF. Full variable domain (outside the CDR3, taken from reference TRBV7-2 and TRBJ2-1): GAGVSQSPSNKVTEKGKDVELRCDPISGHTALYWYRQSLGQGLEFLIYFQGNSAPDKSGLPSDRFSAERTGGSVSTLTIQRTQQEDSAVYLCASSLEDTYNEQFFGPGTRLTVL.

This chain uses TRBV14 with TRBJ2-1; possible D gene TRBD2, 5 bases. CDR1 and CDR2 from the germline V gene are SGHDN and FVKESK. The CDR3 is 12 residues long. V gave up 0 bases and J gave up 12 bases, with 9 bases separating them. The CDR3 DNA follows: TGTGCCAGCAGCCAAGATGGTGGAGGGCAGTTCTTC. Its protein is CASSQDGGGQFF.

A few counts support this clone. As DNA, the CDR3 is TGTGCCAGCAGCTTCGGAGGATTAAGTCCAGCTGGCTACACCTTC. Encoded protein: CASSFGGLSPAGYTF. The V and J genes are TRBV7-9 and TRBJ1-2, with D unclear. V shed 3 bases and J shed 7 bases, with 18 bases lying between them. The CDR3 contains 15 residues. From germline, CDR1 is SEHNR and CDR2 FQNEAQ (reference sequence).